The 21 T cell receptor beta chains listed next were all sequenced from one sample in a study of T-cell memory formation after mild COVID-19. TCRdb independently ran MiXCR on the 5' RACE reads; one entry per CDR3 protein. The table shows roughly 450,000 distinct CDR3 sequences, with 15% to 20% occurring only once. Sequenced input: PBMCs or a T cell subset sorted from them (not recorded which). These receptors were taken from an adult woman who had mild COVID-19 (a few samples of this study predate the infection). Cell type and time point are not known.

In this sample, this clonotype turned up a few times. The J gene is TRBJ2-7, the V gene TRBV10-3; perhaps TRBD1 as D (5 bases). The CDR3 covers 13 residues. Germline CDR1 is ENHRY and CDR2 is SYGVKD. V was cut by 7 bases and J by 0 bases, with 10 bases left in between. The CDR3 is CAITDRNSYEQYF. The CDR3 DNA is TGTGCCATCACAGACAGAAACTCCTACGAGCAGTACTTC.

The V gene is TRBV4-1, the J gene TRBJ2-7; the D is unclear. Germline V gives CDR1 MGHRA, CDR2 YSYEKL. Trimming took off 0 bases at V and 4 bases at J, with 10 bases between the two ends. The CDR3 has 14 residues. The CDR3 sequence is CASSQEYGYYEQYF. The CDR3 DNA follows: TGCGCCAGCAGCCAAGAATATGGATATTACGAGCAGTACTTC.

J is TRBJ1-5 and V is TRBV6-5, with D unclear. Germline assignment: CDR1 MNHEY and CDR2 SVGAGI. Trimming shortened V by 2 bases and J by 3 bases, and 11 bases separated the two germline ends. The CDR3 contains 15 residues. The CDR3 loop reads CASSYEAGSNQPQHF. DNA for the CDR3: TGTGCCAGCAGTTACGAAGCAGGATCCAATCAGCCCCAGCATTTT.

The chain links TRBV11-2 to TRBJ2-3, with D possibly being TRBD1 (6 bases). Trimming shortened V by 2 bases and J by 2 bases, and 11 bases separated the two germline ends. The CDR3 contains 15 residues. CDR1 is SGHAT, CDR2 FQNNGV, per germline. In nucleotides, the CDR3 is TGTGCCAGCAGCTTACAGGGGACCACCACAGATACGCAGTATTTT. Its translation: CASSLQGTTTDTQYF.

The sample holds many counts of this clonotype. V and J are TRBV4-2 and TRBJ2-1; 7 bases fit TRBD2. The CDR3 has 15 amino acids. Germline loops: CDR1 LGHNA, CDR2 YNFKEQ. Trimming took 1 base from V and 6 from J; bases not matched to a gene: 6. The CDR3 loop is CASSQGRELGNEQFF. CDR3 nucleotide sequence: TGTGCCAGCAGCCAAGGGCGGGAGCTGGGCAATGAGCAGTTCTTC.

In this sample, this clonotype turned up a few times. The DNA for the CDR3 is TGTGCCAGCAGTTTGATCGGGGGAATGGGAATTTCGACAGATACGCAGTATTTT. Translated: CASSLIGGMGISTDTQYF. The chain links TRBV12-3 or TRBV12-4 to TRBJ2-3; D is perhaps TRBD2 (6 bases). The CDR3 covers 18 residues. V lost 3 bases and J lost 3, with 22 bases in between.

The genes are TRBV6-1 and TRBJ1-2, with a weak D call TRBD1 (6 bases). The length of the CDR3 is 15 residues. Trimming took 0 bases from V and 8 from J, leaving 16 bases between them. Germline lookup yields CDR1 MNHNS and CDR2 SASEGT. CDR3 in DNA: TGTGCCAGCAGTGAAGCGGGGGCCAGGGGTTGGGGCTACACCTTC. Its translation is CASSEAGARGWGYTF.

In this sample, this clonotype turned up a few times. CDR3 sequence (DNA): TGTGCCAGCAGTTACTCGACGGGGGTAACTGGCTACACCTTC. This gives the protein CASSYSTGVTGYTF. The chain links TRBV6-5 to TRBJ1-2, with a weak D call TRBD1 (5 bases). CDR3 length: 14 amino acids. Between the trimmed V and J ends, which lost 0 bases and 7 bases, there was a span of 12 bases. Germline lookup yields CDR1 MNHEY and CDR2 SVGAGI.

V and J are TRBV6-1 and TRBJ2-7; perhaps TRBD1 as D (5 bases). Looked up from germline, CDR1 is MNHNS and CDR2 is SASEGT. The CDR3 is 12 residues long. V lost 6 bases and J lost 3, with 9 bases in between. CDR3 amino acids: CASRTTGYEQYF. Written as DNA, the CDR3 is TGTGCCAGCAGGACCACAGGCTACGAGCAGTACTTC.

The chain employs TRBV15 and TRBJ2-3; D possibly corresponds to TRBD2 (6 bases). Germline loops: CDR1 LNHNV, CDR2 YYDKDF (reference sequence). V lost 0 bases to trimming and J lost 2 bases, with 15 bases between them. The length of the CDR3 is 17 residues. The CDR3 loop reads CATSRDLGTPITDTQYF. DNA for the CDR3: TGTGCCACCAGCAGAGATCTAGGGACTCCAATCACAGATACGCAGTATTTT.

The V call is TRBV18, the J call TRBJ2-6, with D possibly TRBD2 on 6 matching bases. Germline CDR1 is KGHSH and CDR2 is LQKENI. V was cut by 4 bases and J by 6 bases, with 13 bases left in between. The CDR3 is made up of 15 amino acids. The CDR3 loop reads CASSLAAPLANVLTF. CDR3 nucleotide sequence: TGTGCCAGCTCACTAGCGGCTCCGTTGGCCAACGTCCTGACTTTC.

This clonotype has more than one count but fewer than ten. The V call is TRBV6-5, the J call TRBJ2-2; D is unresolved. CDR3 length equals 13 residues. CDR1 is MNHEY and CDR2 is SVGAGI in the germline V gene. Trimming took 6 bases from V and 2 from J, leaving 7 bases between them. The CDR3 coding sequence is TGTGCCAGCAGGACGGCTAACACCGGGGAGCTGTTTTTT. Translation gives CASRTANTGELFF.

This clonotype occurred a few times. The chain employs TRBV5-1 and TRBJ2-6; the D call may be TRBD1 or TRBD2 (5 bases each). CDR1 is SGHRS, CDR2 YFSETQ, per germline. The V and J ends lost 4 bases and 1 base respectively, with 18 bases between them. This CDR3 contains 18 residues. Here the CDR3 DNA reads TGCGCCAGCAGCCCGGAGTCGGGACGGCTTTCTGGGGCCAACGTCCTGACTTTC. Its translation is CASSPESGRLSGANVLTF.

V is TRBV12-5 and J is TRBJ1-4, with D unclear. The CDR3 extends over 15 amino acids. The germline V gene has CDR1 LGHNT and CDR2 FRNRAP. Between the trimmed V and J ends, which lost 2 bases and 8 bases, there was a span of 15 bases. CDR3 nucleotides: TGTGCTAGTGGTTTGATCGGTCAAGGGTACGAAAAACTGTTTTTT. The encoded protein is CASGLIGQGYEKLFF. The full variable domain, its missing parts supplied by reference TRBV12-5 and TRBJ1-4, is DARVTQTPRHKVTEMGQEVTMRCQPILGHNTVFWYRQTMMQGLELLAYFRNRAPLDDSGMPKDRFSAEMPDATLATLKIQPSEPRDSAVYFCASGLIGQGYEKLFFGSGTQLSVL.

The chain carries TRBV7-2 and TRBJ2-7; 12 nucleotides agree with TRBD2. V lost 6 bases, J lost 4 bases, and 7 bases stayed unmatched. The germline gives CDR1 SGHTA, CDR2 FQGNSA. The CDR3 contains 15 residues. In DNA form, the CDR3 reads TGTGCCAGCAGTTATGGACTAGCGGGACTGTACGAGCAGTACTTC. Amino acid sequence: CASSYGLAGLYEQYF.

The V gene is TRBV4-2, the J gene TRBJ2-5, with 12 bases matching TRBD2. The junction had 14 bases not matched to a gene; V was cut back by 4 bases and J by 5 bases. Per germline, CDR1 LGHNA and CDR2 YNFKEQ. CDR3 length: 18 residues. The CDR3 DNA follows: TGTGCCAGCAGCCGAGGGGTGGCTAGCGGGAGGGCCTTGGAGACCCAGTACTTC. Its protein is CASSRGVASGRALETQYF.

The chain is built from TRBV11-2 and TRBJ2-7; D unclear. Germline CDR1 is SGHAT and CDR2 is FQNNGV. The germline V and J ends were trimmed by 5 bases and 3 bases, with 14 bases remaining between them. CDR3 length equals 14 residues. CDR3 sequence: CASSNPDTYYEQYF. Here the CDR3 DNA reads TGTGCCAGCAGCAATCCAGACACTTACTACGAGCAGTACTTC.

A few counts support this clonotype. The rearrangement uses TRBV30 and TRBJ1-5; the match to TRBD1 covers 10 bases. J lost 2 bases, V lost 5 bases, and 6 bases had no gene match. The CDR3 consists of 15 residues. Per germline, CDR1 GTSNPN and CDR2 SVGIG (reference sequence). The DNA for the CDR3 is TGTGCCTGGGGAGGCGGGACAGGGGGCAATCAGCCCCAGCATTTT. It specifies CAWGGGTGGNQPQHF.

This clonotype was detected a few times. The V and J genes are TRBV6-2 or TRBV6-3 and TRBJ2-2; no firm D call. The CDR3 totals 16 residues. Looked up from germline, CDR1 is MNHEY and CDR2 is SVGEGT. Trimming shortened V by 7 bases and J by 3 bases, and 18 bases separated the two germline ends. DNA for the CDR3: TGTGCCAGCACCACCAGTTTGGCAGTCCACACCGGGGAGCTGTTTTTT. This gives the protein CASTTSLAVHTGELFF.

This clonotype appeared a few times. This rearrangement joins TRBV7-9 to TRBJ1-1; tentative D call: TRBD1 (6 bases). The CDR3 is made up of 17 amino acids. Germline CDR1 and CDR2: SEHNR and FQNEAQ (reference sequence). V shed 8 bases and J shed 7 bases, with 29 bases lying between them. The CDR3 bases are TGTGCCAGCCTCTTTACGGGGGCAGCAGACCAAGCGGGTGAAGCTTTCTTT. Amino acids: CASLFTGAADQAGEAFF.

This sequence joins TRBV29-1 and TRBJ2-7; 11 bases align to TRBD1. This CDR3 has 15 residues. The ends lost 4 bases at V and 5 bases at J; junction bases unmatched: 10. Per the germline V gene, CDR1 is SQVTM and CDR2 is ANQGSEA. As DNA, the CDR3 is TGCAGCGTTGGCGGGACAGGGGGAGGTTGGGACGAGCAGTACTTC. This encodes CSVGGTGGGWDEQYF.